This TCR beta chain was found in a study of blood T cell repertoires in COVID-19. The CDR3 spans 12 residues. V shed 5 bases, J shed 2 bases, and the junction held 0 bases outside the gene matches. Germline-derived CDR1 and CDR2 are SGHRS and YFSETQ. This clone was seen only a few times. Data came from immunoSEQ multiplex PCR; TCRdb stores just in-frame clones and leaves some out. The profile shows around 120,000 clones, roughly 85% of them singletons. The chain recombines TRBV5-1 with TRBJ2-5, with 7 bases identical to TRBD2. The origin of this receptor is a young man with acute or convalescent COVID-19. The sample was peripheral blood. CDR3 amino acids: CASRGGQETQYF. The CDR3 bases are TGCGCCAGCAGGGGGGGGCAAGAGACCCAGTACTTC.